The TCR beta chain described here comes from a study of T cells in Graves' hyperthyroidism and ophthalmopathy. The study, taken as a whole, reports: Ophthalmopathy was identified by the model a median approximately 6.9 months ahead of onset.

This clonotype has just a few counts. No antigen is known for it. Amplified regions were TCR beta CDR3 sequences from RNA transcripts. First-round RT-PCR of the TCR CDR3 relied on the HTBI primer set. TCRdb redid the calling of the multiplex PCR reads with MiXCR, one entry per CDR3 protein. The sample comprises approximately 590,000 distinct CDR3 sequences, approximately 44% of which are singletons, and 8.2% rests with the top ten. CDR3 length: 16 residues. The germline gives CDR1 SQVTM, CDR2 ANQGSEA. This sequence was found in a woman between 18 and 29 years old with Graves' hyperthyroidism. The material sequenced was peripheral blood or thyroid tissue (not recorded which). The V gene is TRBV29-1, the J gene TRBJ1-1, with a possible D match to TRBD1 (5 bases). The CDR3 spells CSAFPHRDRKRTEAFF. The CDR3 nucleotides are TGCAGTGCTTTCCCCCATAGGGACCGAAAGAGGACTGAAGCTTTCTTT.